This T cell receptor beta chain is from a study of T cell repertoires in cytomegalovirus infection. Across the whole study: It can be stated that public TCR beta signatures indicated CMV infection as well as a matching HLA type.

The V gene lost 1 base and the J gene lost 6 bases, with 9 bases spanning the gap. This CDR3 is 13 amino acids long. The V gene's germline CDR1 is SGHTA and CDR2 FQGNSA. This clonotype was seen at least ten times. Each CDR3 protein gets one entry after TCRdb re-called the reads with MiXCR. The sample carries some 180,000 distinct CDR3 sequences, 8.5% to 10% recorded once. The V gene is TRBV7-2, the J gene TRBJ1-2; D possibly corresponds to TRBD1 (5 bases). This TCR came from a human donor in good health (CMV status not recorded). Some clones in this sample may be carry-over from other donors' samples. The sequencing input was PBMCs. Here the CDR3 DNA reads TGTGCCAGCAGCTTAGTACGGGGGGATGGCTACACCTTC. Its protein is CASSLVRGDGYTF.